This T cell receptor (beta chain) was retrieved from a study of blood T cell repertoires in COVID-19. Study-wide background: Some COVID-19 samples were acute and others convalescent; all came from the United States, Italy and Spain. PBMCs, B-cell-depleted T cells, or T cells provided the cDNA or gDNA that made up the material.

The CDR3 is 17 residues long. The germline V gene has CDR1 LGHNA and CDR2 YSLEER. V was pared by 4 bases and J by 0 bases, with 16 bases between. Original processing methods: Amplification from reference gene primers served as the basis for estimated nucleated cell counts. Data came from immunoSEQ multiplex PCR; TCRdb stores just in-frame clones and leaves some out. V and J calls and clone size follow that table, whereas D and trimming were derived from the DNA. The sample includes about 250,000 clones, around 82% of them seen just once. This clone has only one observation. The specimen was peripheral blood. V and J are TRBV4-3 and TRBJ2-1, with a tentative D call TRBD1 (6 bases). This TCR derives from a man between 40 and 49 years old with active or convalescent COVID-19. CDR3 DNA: TGCGCCAGCAGCCCGGGGTGGGGGCTTAGCTCCTACAATGAGCAGTTCTTC. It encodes CASSPGWGLSSYNEQFF.